This T cell receptor beta chain derives from a study of cytomegalovirus exposure and HLA in healthy donors listed by TCRdb under 2017. Looking at the study overall: An earlier analysis of some 600 of the donors reported approximately 280 Gb of sequence data and 95 million to 140 million unique TCR beta sequences obtained from around 170 million T cells. The study was designed to test whether signatures of past pathogen exposure could be identified by cataloging public T cell receptors. Alongside the repertoire data, information on donor age, sex, ethnicity and CMV serostatus was compiled. All discovery cohort repertoires had been generated on a single sequencing platform. In an earlier analysis of 500 to 650 of the donors, high-throughput TCR beta sequencing was used to judge whether each TCR beta V gene segment behaved as functional or pseudogenic. The genetic ancestry cluster associated with self-reported Caucasian donors included roughly four fifths of the approximately 430 genotyped donors. The study used immunosequencing to profile the T cell repertoires of approximately 650 subjects and linked those repertoires to cytomegalovirus serostatus. Typing coverage differed by locus: A, B, C, DRB1 and DQB1 were typed in roughly 620-630 donors, DQA1 in around 500, DPA1 in 600 to 610, and DPB1 in 472. In a later genetic analysis, genome-wide SNP genotypes for about three fifths of the 666 donors were used, and that subset was treated as a discovery cohort. To study patterns of TCR occurrence, a later analysis re-analyzed previously published TCR beta repertoires from 500 to 850 donors and added high-resolution HLA genotyping. Among 300 to 500 genotyped donors of the cohort, an average of approximately 240,000 unique TCR beta nucleotide sequences was sequenced per donor, of which roughly 18% were non-productive. The study combined high-throughput TCR immunosequencing, statistical association of individual TCRs with disease status, and machine learning to predict cytomegalovirus infection status. The later analysis used no new phenotypic data to find candidate immune exposures, relying instead on TCR beta sequences and their occurrence across donors. HLA typing included class I and class II loci at four-digit resolution. Four to six DR-DQ haplotypes were handled as single units for association and clustering, since linkage in the cohort was strong. About 330 gigabases of sequencing data and around 85 million unique TCR sequences made up an early release that covered under 750 HLA-typed donors. Along with the roughly 670-subject first cohort, a separate validation cohort of 120 different subjects was used.

The library was generated by the immunoSEQ multiplex PCR assay. For the multiplex PCR, a mixture combining 60 forward primers for TCR Vbeta segments and 13 reverse primers for TCR Jbeta segments was used. Amplification of the CDR3 region of rearranged TCR beta genes was performed with a multiplex PCR assay on genomic DNA. On the Illumina HiSeq System, the amplified TCR beta libraries were sequenced as 87-base-pair reads. As for the authors' bioinformatics: A later analysis tallied 70 million to 100 million unique TCR beta chains across the 660 or so repertoires, and 10 million to 11 million of those chains were shared by two or more donors. Raw reads were error-corrected and collapsed into unique sequences with a nearest-neighbor algorithm that merged closely related sequences to remove PCR and sequencing errors. To assign V, D and J gene segments, CDR3 sequences were aligned to IMGT reference sequences. For a sequence to be retained, a match of at least six nucleotides was required to both a V gene segment and a J gene segment. A rearrangement counted as productive if the CDR3 had no stop codons and remained in frame with V and J, and every other rearrangement counted as non-productive. Following IMGT convention, CDR3 was defined as the stretch from the second conserved V-encoded cysteine to the conserved J-encoded phenylalanine. The earlier analysis of 550 to 650 of the donors excluded any sequence lacking an unambiguous match to a single V gene segment. An earlier analysis of 550 to 650 of the donors classified V segments as functional when productive rearrangements were above 56.7% and as segregating when the standard deviation between donors was above 5%. A statistical classification framework was built to diagnose cytomegalovirus status from the catalog of TCR beta chain sequences. V and J gene assignment, in a later analysis, came from comparing TCR nucleotide sequences with IMGT/GENE-DB human TR gene sequences. Using the TCRdist pipeline, a later analysis assigned CDR3 sequences along with most-parsimonious VDJ recombination scenarios. In a later analysis, every TCR beta chain was defined by the combination of its CDR3 amino acid sequence and its V-gene family, and reads without a unique V-gene family were dropped. In a later analysis, 500 to 650 highly shared, low-generation-probability nucleotide sequences were removed to address suspected cross-contamination and a sequencing artifact. A later analysis calculated a clonal expansion index for each public chain from normalized within-repertoire ranks of inferred template counts. In a later analysis, generation probabilities were computed using a VDJ recombination model fitted to out-of-frame rearrangements, and the results were checked against IGoR. In a later analysis, hypergeometric tests were used to score TCR-TCR, TCR-HLA and TCR-CMV co-occurrence, with a repertoire-size bias correction applied to TCR pairs. A later analysis estimated false discovery rates by permuting HLA or CMV assignments 20 times. In a later analysis, co-occurring TCRs were grouped using DBSCAN, with TCRdist sequence similarity added in when clustering inside HLA-allele-positive subsets. Co-occurrence clustering excluded repertoires with fewer than 30,000 or more than 120,000 public chains, plus five with anomalous nucleotide sharing. The clones in this table, taken by TCRdb from immuneACCESS, are in-frame only. Not every clone is retained; where verified, under half of the shortfall comes from an unresolved V gene, and the cause of the rest is unknown. V and J calls and clone size are copied from that table; D and trimming were computed from the DNA. The sample yields a few hundred thousand clones; more than 55% were counted once. The top ten clonotypes cover roughly 2.4% of the sample.

Including cysteine and phenylalanine, the CDR3 has 17 amino acids. The sequence is cut down to CDR3 DNA, 51 bases in frame from base 1. V is pruned by 6 bases and J by 3 bases, leaving 9 bases of the junction without a gene match. Sequences ENHRY (CDR1) and SYGVKD (CDR2) are obtained from the germline V gene. On the study overall, not on this receptor specifically: An earlier analysis of approximately 540 of the donors showed that most TCR beta V segments appeared in productive rearrangements either about 87% or about 30% of the time, which broadly matched IMGT annotations. It was suggested by the authors that the approach could potentially be generalized to other disease states and immunological phenotypes. In vitro tests confirmed that a few of the cytomegalovirus-associated TCR beta chains recognize cytomegalovirus antigens. Because some donors lacked HLA typing at each locus, the association tests relied only on the typed subset. In a later analysis, some 17,000 TCR beta sequences were associated with specific HLA alleles at a false discovery rate of 0.05. Compared with the 666-donor mean, donors in an Asian-associated ancestry cluster had fewer N-insertions in productive TCRs, according to a later genetic analysis. In a later analysis, several top co-occurrence clusters were reported to appear linked to parvovirus B19, influenza, CMV and Epstein-Barr virus. Most TCR sequences were observed very rarely across donors, whereas some public TCRs were present in many individuals. V-gene and J-gene trimming of TCR beta chains was associated with a missense DCLRE1C variant in a later genetic analysis, and the association was replicated in an independent cohort. Presence/absence analyses assumed roughly uniform sequencing depth across donors, an assumption that may not hold. Because counts were too low, under 20 rarely observed V segments, including chromosome 9 orphons, were left out of the earlier analysis of 500 to 650 of the donors. In both the original and validation cohorts, the classifier was reported to diagnose cytomegalovirus status with high specificity and sensitivity. Only TCR beta chains were sequenced in this cohort, and the absence of alpha or paired-chain data limited detectable features. Because the 87-base-pair reads could not distinguish some IMGT-functional V segments, including TRBV6-2 and TRBV6-3, those segments were excluded. Correlated functional status among segregating V segments might reflect linkage disequilibrium, but an unknown experimental factor could not be ruled out. In a later analysis, TCR association rates were found to vary across HLA loci, with the most associated TCRs seen for DRB1 alleles and the fewest for HLA-C alleles. Strong co-occurrence of HLA alleles, especially DR and DQ, made assigning TCR associations to individual alleles difficult. In a later analysis, HLA-associated TCR beta chains were found to be more clonally expanded and to have lower generation probabilities than equally common non-associated chains. A later analysis found that most CMV-associated TCR beta chains appeared HLA-restricted, with HLA associations seemingly driven largely by CMV exposure. A total of 164 TCR beta chains were listed by the study as associated with cytomegalovirus. A further reported finding was that TCR beta sequences accurately predicted the HLA-A and HLA-B alleles for most subjects in the first cohort. CMV serostatus was the only immune exposure information available for the cohort. A cluster of highly shared sequence variants was judged likely to be a technical artifact of the sequencing pipeline.

Remarks on this clone: What antigen it recognizes has not been identified. No base quality values were provided; no much bigger clone lies one nucleotide off.

The cohort was made up of roughly 670 healthy bone marrow donors. Cohort members were all nominally healthy when sampled, although unrecorded immune exposures were likely present. The donor tested CMV seronegative, placing the donor among the 350 to 400 seronegative members of the cohort. Every donor gave a peripheral blood sample, and the peripheral blood mononuclear cells from that sample were used for TCR beta sequencing. The Qiagen DNeasy Blood Extraction Kit was used to extract genomic DNA from the blood cell samples. Sequencing input: PBMCs. The TCR sequence derives from a female donor in good health and CMV-seronegative. The V and J segments used are TRBV10-3 and TRBJ2-3, and TRBD2 aligns with 13 junction nucleotides. In nucleotide form, the sequence is TGTGCCATCAGCAGGACTAGCGGGAGCCCCCCGACAGATACGCAGTATTTT. It encodes CAISRTSGSPPTDTQYF.